One sample yielded the 12 T cell receptor beta chains listed below, sequenced in a study of cytomegalovirus exposure and HLA in healthy donors. The PCR ran on 60 Vbeta and 13 Jbeta primers. Libraries were prepared by immunoSEQ multiplex PCR; TCRdb keeps only in-frame clonotypes and omits some of them. This sample has more than 95,000 clones, with about 80% found just once. The sample comprised PBMCs. The receptors here all came from a woman aged 40 to 55 in good health and CMV-seronegative.

The rearrangement joins TRBV5-4 to TRBJ2-1; D perhaps matches TRBD2 (5 bases). V dropped 1 base and J dropped 7 bases, with 9 bases sitting between them. This CDR3 comprises 13 residues. Germline CDR1 reads SGHNT; CDR2 reads YYREEE (reference sequence). The CDR3 bases are TGTGCCAGCAGCTTGAGTCGAGGGAATGAGCAGTTCTTC. This gives the protein CASSLSRGNEQFF.

This chain links TRBV9 with TRBJ2-7; 7 positions match TRBD1. The CDR3 is made up of 14 amino acids. V dropped 3 bases and J dropped 2; count of bases not matched to a gene: 5. Germline-derived CDR1 and CDR2 are SGDLS and YYNGEE. Here the CDR3 DNA reads TGTGCCAGCAGCGGCCCGGGACAGCCCTACGAGCAGTACTTC. Residues: CASSGPGQPYEQYF.

The chain carries TRBV11-2 and TRBJ2-1; possibly TRBD2 for D (5 bases). Germline V gives CDR1 SGHAT, CDR2 FQNNGV. There are 15 residues in the CDR3. Deletions cut 5 bases from V and 8 bases from J, with 19 bases between. In DNA, the CDR3 is TGTGCCAGCAGCCGTACTAGGCCCCCCCTCGATGAGCAGTTCTTC. Its protein product is CASSRTRPPLDEQFF.

V gene TRBV15 combines with J gene TRBJ2-1; 8 nucleotides line up with TRBD2. J lost 6 bases, V lost 0 bases, and 7 bases had no gene match. Germline V gives CDR1 LNHNV, CDR2 YYDKDF (reference sequence). The CDR3 has 16 residues. The CDR3 spells CATSRDLSGSFNEQFF. Here the CDR3 DNA reads TGTGCCACCAGCAGAGATTTGAGCGGGAGCTTCAATGAGCAGTTCTTC.

In regard to this clone: The junction and the germline gene differ at one end; a read error may be behind it. The rearrangement links TRBV28 to TRBJ2-7; D not resolved. This CDR3 contains 11 residues. The germline CDR1 and CDR2 sequences are MDHEN and SYDVKM. In DNA form, the CDR3 reads TGTGCAAGCACTGGCTACGAGCACTACTACTTC. Translation: CASTGYEHYYF.

This chain joins TRBV15 and TRBJ2-1; TRBD1 matches 12 bases. The CDR3 runs to 16 residues. J lost 7 bases, V lost 5 bases, and 9 bases had no gene match. Germline values: CDR1 LNHNV, CDR2 YYDKDF (reference sequence). In DNA, the CDR3 is TGTGCCACCAGCTCAAGGAGGGGACAGGGGGCGAATGAGCAGTTCTTC. This encodes CATSSRRGQGANEQFF.

The gene calls are TRBV4-1 and TRBJ1-3, with D possibly matching TRBD1 (6 bases). The V gene lost 5 bases and the J gene lost 0 bases, with 11 bases spanning the gap. Germline loops: CDR1 MGHRA, CDR2 YSYEKL. This CDR3 is built from 15 residues. DNA for the CDR3: TGCGCCAGCAGCTTGGACAGCAGCTCTGGAAACACCATATATTTT. As protein: CASSLDSSSGNTIYF.

CDR3 region: CASSLGGYDGYTF. DNA for the CDR3: TGCGCCAGCAGCTTGGGAGGCTATGATGGCTACACCTTC. The V gene is TRBV5-1, the J gene TRBJ1-2; the D is unclear. Per the germline V gene, CDR1 is SGHRS and CDR2 is YFSETQ. V was shortened by 0 bases and J by 6 bases, with 9 bases between the two germline ends. The CDR3 sequence is 13 residues long.

The chain has TRBV9 and TRBJ2-7, with D possibly TRBD2 on 5 matching bases. Deletions cut 4 bases from V and 3 bases from J, with 23 bases between. Germline CDR1 and CDR2: SGDLS and YYNGEE. The CDR3 has 17 residues. CDR3 sequence reads: CASSSDPSGVDFYEQYF. CDR3 DNA sequence: TGTGCCAGCAGCTCAGACCCATCCGGGGTAGACTTCTACGAGCAGTACTTC. Full variable domain (remainder filled in from reference TRBV9 and TRBJ2-7): DSGVTQTPKHLITATGQRVTLRCSPRSGDLSVYWYQQSLDQGLQFLIQYYNGEERAKGNILERFSAQQFPDLHSELNLSSLELGDSALYFCASSSDPSGVDFYEQYFGPGTRLTVT.

The V gene is TRBV11-2, the J gene TRBJ2-3; TRBD2 is a possible D gene (6 bases). V lost 1 base and J 5 bases, leaving 10 bases between the germline ends. The CDR3 runs 14 residues. Germline V gives CDR1 SGHAT, CDR2 FQNNGV. The CDR3 region is CASSLALAVDTQYF. In nucleotides, the CDR3 is TGTGCCAGCAGCTTAGCTTTAGCGGTAGATACGCAGTATTTT.

The chain combines TRBV6-1 with TRBJ1-5, with D uncertain. The CDR3 is made up of 14 amino acids. Germline CDR1 and CDR2: MNHNS and SASEGT. V gave up 0 bases and J gave up 3 bases, with 6 bases separating them. The CDR3 bases are TGTGCCAGCAGTGAAGCGGGAGACAATCAGCCCCAGCATTTT. Translated, it gives CASSEAGDNQPQHF.

V usage is TRBV5-1 and J usage is TRBJ2-1; possible D gene TRBD2, 7 bases. Trimming took 4 bases from V and 5 from J, leaving 16 bases between them. Germline CDR1 reads SGHRS; CDR2 reads YFSETQ. The CDR3 has 15 amino acids. The CDR3 loop reads CASSPGGAGDNEQFF. CDR3 in DNA: TGCGCCAGCAGCCCTGGGGGGGCTGGCGACAATGAGCAGTTCTTC.